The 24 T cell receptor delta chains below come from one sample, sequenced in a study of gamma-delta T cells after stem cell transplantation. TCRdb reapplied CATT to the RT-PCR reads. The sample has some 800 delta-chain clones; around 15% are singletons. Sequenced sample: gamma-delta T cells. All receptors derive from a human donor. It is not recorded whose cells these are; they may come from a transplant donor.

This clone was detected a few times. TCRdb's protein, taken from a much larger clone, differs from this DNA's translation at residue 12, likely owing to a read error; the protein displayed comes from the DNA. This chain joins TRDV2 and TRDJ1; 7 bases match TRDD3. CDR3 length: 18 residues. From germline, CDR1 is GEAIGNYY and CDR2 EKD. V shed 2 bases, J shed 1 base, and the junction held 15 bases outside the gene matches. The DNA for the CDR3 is TGTGCCTGTGACATATTAACCGTCGACGGGGATATCACCGATAAACTCATCTTT. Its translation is CACDILTVDGDITDKLIF.

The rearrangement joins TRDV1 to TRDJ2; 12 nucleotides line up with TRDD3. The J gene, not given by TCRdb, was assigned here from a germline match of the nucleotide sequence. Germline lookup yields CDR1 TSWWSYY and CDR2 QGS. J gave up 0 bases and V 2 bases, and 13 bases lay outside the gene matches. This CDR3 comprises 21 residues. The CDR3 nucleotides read TGTGCTCTTGGGGAAATGGCTTACTGGGGGATACCCCTAGCTTTGACAGCACAACTCTTCTTT. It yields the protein CALGEMAYWGIPLALTAQLFF.

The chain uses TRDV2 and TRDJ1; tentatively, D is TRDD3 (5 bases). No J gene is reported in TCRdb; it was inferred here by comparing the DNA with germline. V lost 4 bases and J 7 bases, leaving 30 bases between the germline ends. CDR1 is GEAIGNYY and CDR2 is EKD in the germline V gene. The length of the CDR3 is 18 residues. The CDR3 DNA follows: TGTGCCTGTGATTCGGCCTCCTGGACGGGGGTGATAGGCCCTAAACTCATCTTT. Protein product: CACDSASWTGVIGPKLIF.

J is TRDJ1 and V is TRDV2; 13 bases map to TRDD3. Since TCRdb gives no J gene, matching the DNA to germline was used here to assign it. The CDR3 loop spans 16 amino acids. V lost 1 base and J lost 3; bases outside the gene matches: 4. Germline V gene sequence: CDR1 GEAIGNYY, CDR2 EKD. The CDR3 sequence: CACDTLGDTLADKLIF. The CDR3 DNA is TGTGCCTGTGACACACTGGGGGATACGTTGGCCGATAAACTCATCTTT.

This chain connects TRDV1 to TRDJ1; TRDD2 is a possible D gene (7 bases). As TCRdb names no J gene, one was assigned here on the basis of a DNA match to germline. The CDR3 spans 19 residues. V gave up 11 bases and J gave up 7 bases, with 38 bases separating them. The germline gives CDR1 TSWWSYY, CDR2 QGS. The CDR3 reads CAIVLSYIFLSGGGVKLIF. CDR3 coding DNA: TGTGCTATTGTGCTTTCCTACATCTTCCTGAGTGGGGGTGGGGTTAAACTCATCTTT.

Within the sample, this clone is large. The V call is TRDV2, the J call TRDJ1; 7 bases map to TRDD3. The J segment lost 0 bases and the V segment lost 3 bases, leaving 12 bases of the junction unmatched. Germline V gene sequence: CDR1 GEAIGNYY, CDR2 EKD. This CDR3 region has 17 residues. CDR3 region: CACDALTEGYHTDKLIF. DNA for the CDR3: TGTGCCTGTGACGCCCTTACAGAGGGATACCACACCGATAAACTCATCTTT.

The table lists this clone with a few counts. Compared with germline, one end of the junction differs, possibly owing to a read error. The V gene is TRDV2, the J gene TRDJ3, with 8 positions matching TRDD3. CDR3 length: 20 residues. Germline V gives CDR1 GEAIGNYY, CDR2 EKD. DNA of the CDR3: TGTGCCTGTGACACTCCCGATGGGGGATCCTCCTCCTGGGACACCCGACAGACGTTTTTC. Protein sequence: CACDTPDGGSSSWDTRQTFF.

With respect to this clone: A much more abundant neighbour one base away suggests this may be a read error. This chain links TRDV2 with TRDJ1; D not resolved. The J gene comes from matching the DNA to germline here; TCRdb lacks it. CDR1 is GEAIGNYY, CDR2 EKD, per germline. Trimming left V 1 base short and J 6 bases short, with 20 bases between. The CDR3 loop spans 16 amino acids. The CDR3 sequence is CACDTIGSRPVYKLIF. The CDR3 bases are TGTGCCTGTGACACGATTGGGTCCCGACCGGTCTATAAACTCATCTTT.

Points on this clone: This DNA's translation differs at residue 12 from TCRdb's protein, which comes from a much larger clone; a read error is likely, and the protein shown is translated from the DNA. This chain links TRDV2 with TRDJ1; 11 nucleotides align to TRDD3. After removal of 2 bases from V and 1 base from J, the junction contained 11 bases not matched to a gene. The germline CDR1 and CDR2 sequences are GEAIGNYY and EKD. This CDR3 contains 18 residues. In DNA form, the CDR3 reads TGTGCCTGTGACATAGTGGGGGATACGCGATCTTGCACCGATAAACTCATCTTT. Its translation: CACDIVGDTRSCTDKLIF.

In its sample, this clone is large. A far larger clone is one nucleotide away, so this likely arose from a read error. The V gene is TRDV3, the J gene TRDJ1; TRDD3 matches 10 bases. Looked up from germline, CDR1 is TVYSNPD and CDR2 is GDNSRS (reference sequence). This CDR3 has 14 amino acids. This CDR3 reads CALSSYDLGDKPIF. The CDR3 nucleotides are TGTGCCCTCTCCTCCTACGACCTGGGGGATAAACCCATCTTT.

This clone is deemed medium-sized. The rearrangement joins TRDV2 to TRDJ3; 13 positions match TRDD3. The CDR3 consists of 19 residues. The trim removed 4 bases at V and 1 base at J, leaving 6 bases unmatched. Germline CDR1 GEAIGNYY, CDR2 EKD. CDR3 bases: TGTGCCTGTGATATAACTGGGGGATACGGTTCCTGGGACACCCGACAGATGTTTTTC. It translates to CACDITGGYGSWDTRQMFF.

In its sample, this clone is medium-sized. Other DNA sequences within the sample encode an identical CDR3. Written as DNA, the CDR3 is TGTGCCTGTGACCCCGTTAATGTACTGGGAAGAGCCAAACTCATCTTT. This codes for CACDPVNVLGRAKLIF. The V gene is TRDV2, the J gene TRDJ1; D possibly corresponds to TRDD3 (6 bases). The germline CDR1 and CDR2 sequences are GEAIGNYY and EKD. Trimming shortened V by 3 bases and J by 8 bases, and 24 bases separated the two germline ends. The CDR3 covers 16 residues.

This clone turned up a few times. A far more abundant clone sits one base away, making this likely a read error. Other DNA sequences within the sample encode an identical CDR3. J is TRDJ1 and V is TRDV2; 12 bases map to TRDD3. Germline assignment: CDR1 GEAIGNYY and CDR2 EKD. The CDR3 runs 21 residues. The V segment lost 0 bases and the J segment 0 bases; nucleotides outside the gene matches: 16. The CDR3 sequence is CACDTVTGGYNGTSYTDKLIF. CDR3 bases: TGTGCCTGTGACACCGTCACTGGGGGATACAACGGGACCTCGTACACCGATAAACTCATCTTT.

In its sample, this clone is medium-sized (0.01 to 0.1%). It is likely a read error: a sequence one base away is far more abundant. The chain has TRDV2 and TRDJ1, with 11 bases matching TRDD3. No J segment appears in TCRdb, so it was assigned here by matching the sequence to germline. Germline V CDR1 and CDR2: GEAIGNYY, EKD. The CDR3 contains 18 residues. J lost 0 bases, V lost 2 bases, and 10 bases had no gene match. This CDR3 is CACDRVGDTRSYTDKLIF. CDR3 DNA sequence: TGTGCCTGTGACAGAGTGGGGGATACGCGATCTTACACCGATAAACTCATCTTT.

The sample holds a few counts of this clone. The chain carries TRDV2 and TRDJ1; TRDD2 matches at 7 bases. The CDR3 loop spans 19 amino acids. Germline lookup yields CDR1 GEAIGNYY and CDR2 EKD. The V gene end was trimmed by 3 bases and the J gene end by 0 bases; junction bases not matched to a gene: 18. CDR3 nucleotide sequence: TGTGCCTGTGACGCTATCCTTCCTTCGGTACTGGCGTACACCGATAAACTCATCTTT. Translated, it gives CACDAILPSVLAYTDKLIF.

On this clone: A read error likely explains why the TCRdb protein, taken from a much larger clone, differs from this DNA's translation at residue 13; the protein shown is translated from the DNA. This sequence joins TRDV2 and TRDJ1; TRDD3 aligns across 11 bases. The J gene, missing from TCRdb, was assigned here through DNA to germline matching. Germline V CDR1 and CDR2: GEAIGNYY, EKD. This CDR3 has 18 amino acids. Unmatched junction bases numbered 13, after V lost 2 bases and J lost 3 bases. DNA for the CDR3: TGTGCCTGTGACATAGTGGGGGATACGCGATCTTACGCCGATAAACTCATCTTT. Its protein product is CACDIVGDTRSYADKLIF.

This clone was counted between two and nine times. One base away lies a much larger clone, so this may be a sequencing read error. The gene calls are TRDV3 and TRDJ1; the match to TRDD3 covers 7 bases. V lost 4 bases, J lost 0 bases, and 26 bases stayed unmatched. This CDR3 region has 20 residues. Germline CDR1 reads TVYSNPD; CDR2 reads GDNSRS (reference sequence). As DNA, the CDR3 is TGTGCCTCAGGGGACTCTACGCCGACTGGGGTGACGGCCAACACCGATAAACTCATCTTT. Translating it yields CASGDSTPTGVTANTDKLIF.

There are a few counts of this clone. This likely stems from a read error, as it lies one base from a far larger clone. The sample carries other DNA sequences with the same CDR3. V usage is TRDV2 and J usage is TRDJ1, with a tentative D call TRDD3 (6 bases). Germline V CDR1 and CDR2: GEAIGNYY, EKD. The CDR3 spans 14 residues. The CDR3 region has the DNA TGCGCCTGTGACACCGTGTCGGGGGAGAGGGAACTCATCTTT. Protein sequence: CACDTVSGERELIF.

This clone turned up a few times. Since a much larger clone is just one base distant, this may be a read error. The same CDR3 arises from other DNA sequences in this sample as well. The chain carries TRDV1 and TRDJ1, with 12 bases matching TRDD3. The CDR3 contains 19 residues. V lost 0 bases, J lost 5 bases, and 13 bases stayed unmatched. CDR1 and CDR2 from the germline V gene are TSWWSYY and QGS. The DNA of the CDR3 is TGTGCTCTTGGGGAACTAGAGCCTCCCGACTGGGGGATACAGGATAAACTCATCTTT. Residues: CALGELEPPDWGIQDKLIF.

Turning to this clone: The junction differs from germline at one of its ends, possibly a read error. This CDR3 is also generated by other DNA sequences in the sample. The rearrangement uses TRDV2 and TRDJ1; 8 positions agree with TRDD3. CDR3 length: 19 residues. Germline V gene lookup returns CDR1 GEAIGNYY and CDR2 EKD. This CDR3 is CACDTVGTGIPGTPDKLIF. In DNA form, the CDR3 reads TGCGCCTGTGACACCGTTGGAACGGGGATACCGGGGACCCCCGATAAACTCATCTTT.

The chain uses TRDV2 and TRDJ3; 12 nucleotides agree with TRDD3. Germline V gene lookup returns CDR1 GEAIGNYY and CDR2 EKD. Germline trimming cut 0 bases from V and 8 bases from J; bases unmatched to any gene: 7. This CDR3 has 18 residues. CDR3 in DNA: TGTGCCTGTGACACCGTACTGGGGGATACTCGGTACACCCGACAGATGTTTTTC. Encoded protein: CACDTVLGDTRYTRQMFF.

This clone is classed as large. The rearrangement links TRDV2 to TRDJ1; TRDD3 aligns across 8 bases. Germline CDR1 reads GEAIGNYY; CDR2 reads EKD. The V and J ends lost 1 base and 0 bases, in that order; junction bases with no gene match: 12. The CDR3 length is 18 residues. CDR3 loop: CACDTNWGDPIYTDKLIF. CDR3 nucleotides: TGTGCCTGTGACACGAACTGGGGGGACCCGATTTACACCGATAAACTCATCTTT.

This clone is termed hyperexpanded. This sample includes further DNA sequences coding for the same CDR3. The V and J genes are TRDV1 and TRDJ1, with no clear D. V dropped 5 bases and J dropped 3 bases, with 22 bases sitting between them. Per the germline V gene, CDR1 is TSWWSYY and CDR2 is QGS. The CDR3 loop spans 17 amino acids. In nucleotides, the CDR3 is TGTGCTCTTGGGAAACGAATCACATTTCGGGCTTCCGATAAACTCATCTTT. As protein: CALGKRITFRASDKLIF.

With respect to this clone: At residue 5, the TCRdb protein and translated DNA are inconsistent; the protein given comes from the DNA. CDR3 in DNA: TGTGCCTGTGACGCCGTTTCCCCGGTACTGGGGGACACCGATAAACTCATCTTT. This gives the protein CACDAVSPVLGDTDKLIF. The chain combines TRDV2 with TRDJ1; 8 positions match TRDD3. The V segment lost 3 bases and the J segment 0 bases; nucleotides outside the gene matches: 14. Germline V gene lookup returns CDR1 GEAIGNYY and CDR2 EKD. This CDR3 is built from 18 residues.